These 4 T cell receptor beta chains share one sample of origin, sequenced in a study of cytomegalovirus exposure and HLA in healthy donors. The repertoire was sequenced with immunoSEQ multiplex PCR; TCRdb's copy has only in-frame clones and lacks some. The profile covers about 240,000 clones, with 70% to 90% appearing a single time and about 1.2% taken by the ten largest. The specimen was PBMCs. These receptors were collected from a woman aged 25 to 39 in good health and CMV-seropositive.

V gene TRBV7-9 combines with J gene TRBJ1-1, with 8 bases identical to TRBD1. Germline V gene data show CDR1 as SEHNR and CDR2 as FQNEAQ (reference sequence). V was clipped by 4 bases and J by 6 bases; unmatched bases: 10. The CDR3 length is 15 residues. The CDR3 protein is CASSYDRGGGAEAFF. CDR3 DNA sequence: TGTGCCAGCAGCTACGACAGGGGTGGAGGAGCTGAAGCTTTCTTT.

The chain links TRBV2 to TRBJ2-1; D remains ambiguous. Germline CDR1 and CDR2: SNHLY and FYNNEI. The V end was cut by 6 bases, the J end by 0 bases, with 6 bases between. The CDR3 contains 13 residues. The CDR3 sequence: CASSIDSYNEQFF. The CDR3 DNA sequence: TGTGCCAGCAGCATAGACTCCTACAATGAGCAGTTCTTC.

The rearrangement joins TRBV5-1 to TRBJ1-4; a weak D match, TRBD1 (6 bases). Looked up from germline, CDR1 is SGHRS and CDR2 is YFSETQ. The CDR3 covers 14 residues. Trimming removed 5 bases from V and 7 bases from J, with 15 bases in between. The CDR3 sequence: CASRVQGSGEKLFF. Written as DNA, the CDR3 is TGCGCCAGCAGGGTCCAGGGGAGCGGTGAAAAACTGTTTTTT.

V gene TRBV6-5 combines with J gene TRBJ2-2; 8 bases are shared with TRBD1. Germline assignment: CDR1 MNHEY and CDR2 SVGAGI. The CDR3 spans 16 residues. V shed 0 bases, J shed 4 bases, and the junction held 4 bases outside the gene matches. The CDR3 coding sequence is TGTGCCAGCAGTTACTCTTGGACAGGGTTCACCGGGGAGCTGTTTTTT. Translating gives CASSYSWTGFTGELFF.